This TCR beta chain is from a study of T cell responses to AZD1222 COVID-19 vaccine. TCRdb keeps only in-frame clones here, not all; method: immunoSEQ multiplex PCR. Found here are approximately 120,000 clones, over 75% of them singletons; the top ten hold around 5.3%. CDR1 MRHNA and CDR2 SNTAGT come from the germline V gene. This CDR3 comprises 14 residues. Trimming removed 5 bases from V and 8 bases from J, with 18 bases in between. This material consisted of peripheral blood, taken 28 days after the second AZD1222 dose. The chain carries TRBV6-4 and TRBJ1-1, with a weak D call TRBD1 (6 bases). This receptor was identified in an adult who received the AZD1222 COVID-19 vaccine. The CDR3 loop is CASSPRGGREEAFF. For the CDR3, the DNA is TGTGCCAGCAGTCCTCGGGGGGGCAGGGAGGAAGCTTTCTTT.